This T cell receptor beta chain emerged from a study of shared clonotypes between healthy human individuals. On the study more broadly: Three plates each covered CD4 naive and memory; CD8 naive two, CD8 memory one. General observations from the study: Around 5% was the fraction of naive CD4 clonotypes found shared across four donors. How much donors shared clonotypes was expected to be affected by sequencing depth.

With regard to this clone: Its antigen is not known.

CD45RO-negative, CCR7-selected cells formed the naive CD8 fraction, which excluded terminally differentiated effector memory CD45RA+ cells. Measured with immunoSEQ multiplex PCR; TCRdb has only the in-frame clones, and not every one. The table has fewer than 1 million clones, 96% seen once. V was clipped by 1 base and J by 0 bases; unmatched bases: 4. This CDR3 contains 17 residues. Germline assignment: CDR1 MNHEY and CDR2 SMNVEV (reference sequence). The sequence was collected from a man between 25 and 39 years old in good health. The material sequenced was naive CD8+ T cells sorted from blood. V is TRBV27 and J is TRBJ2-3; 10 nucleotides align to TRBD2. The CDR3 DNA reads TGTGCCAGCAGTTTATTCACTAGCGGGACTAGCACAGATACGCAGTATTTT. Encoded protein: CASSLFTSGTSTDTQYF.